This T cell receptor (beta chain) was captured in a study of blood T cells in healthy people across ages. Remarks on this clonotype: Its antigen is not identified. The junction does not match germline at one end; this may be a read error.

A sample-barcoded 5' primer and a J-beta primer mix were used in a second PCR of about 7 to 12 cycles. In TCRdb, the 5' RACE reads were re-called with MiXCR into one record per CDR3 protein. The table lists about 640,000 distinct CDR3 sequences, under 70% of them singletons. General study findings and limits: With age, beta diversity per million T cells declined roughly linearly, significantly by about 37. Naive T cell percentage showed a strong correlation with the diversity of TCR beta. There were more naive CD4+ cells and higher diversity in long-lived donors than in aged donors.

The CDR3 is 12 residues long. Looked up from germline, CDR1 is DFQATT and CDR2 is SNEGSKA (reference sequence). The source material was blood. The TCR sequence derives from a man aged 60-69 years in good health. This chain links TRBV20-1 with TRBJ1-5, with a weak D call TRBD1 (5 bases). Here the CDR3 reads CSARVGDQPQHF. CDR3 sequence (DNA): TGCAGTGCAAGAGTGGGGGACCAGCCCCAGCATTTT.